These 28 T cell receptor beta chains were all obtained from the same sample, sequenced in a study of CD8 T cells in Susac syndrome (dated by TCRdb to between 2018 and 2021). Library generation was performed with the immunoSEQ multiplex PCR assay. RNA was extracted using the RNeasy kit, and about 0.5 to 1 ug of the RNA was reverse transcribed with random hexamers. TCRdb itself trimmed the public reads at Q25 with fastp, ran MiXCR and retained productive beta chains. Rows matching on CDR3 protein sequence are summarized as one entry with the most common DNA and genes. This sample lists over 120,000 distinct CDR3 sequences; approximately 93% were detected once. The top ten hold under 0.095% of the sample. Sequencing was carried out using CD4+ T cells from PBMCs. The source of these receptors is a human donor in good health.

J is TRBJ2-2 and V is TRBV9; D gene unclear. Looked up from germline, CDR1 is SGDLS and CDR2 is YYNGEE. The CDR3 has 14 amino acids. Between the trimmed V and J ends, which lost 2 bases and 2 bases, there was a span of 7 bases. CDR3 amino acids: CASSVKGNTGELFF. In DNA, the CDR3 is TGTGCCAGCAGCGTGAAGGGTAACACCGGGGAGCTGTTTTTT.

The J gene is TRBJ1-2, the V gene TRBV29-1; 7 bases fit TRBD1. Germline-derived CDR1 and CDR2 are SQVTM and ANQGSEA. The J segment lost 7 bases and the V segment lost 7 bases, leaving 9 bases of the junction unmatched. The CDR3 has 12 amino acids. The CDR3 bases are TGCAGCGCTCGGGACAGCGATTCTGGCTACACCTTC. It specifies CSARDSDSGYTF. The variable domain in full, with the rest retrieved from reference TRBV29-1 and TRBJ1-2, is SAVISQKPSRDICQRGTSLTIQCQVDSQVTMMFWYRQQPGQSLTLIATANQGSEATYESGFVIDKFPISRPNLTFSTLTVSNMSPEDSSIYLCSARDSDSGYTFGSGTRLTVV.

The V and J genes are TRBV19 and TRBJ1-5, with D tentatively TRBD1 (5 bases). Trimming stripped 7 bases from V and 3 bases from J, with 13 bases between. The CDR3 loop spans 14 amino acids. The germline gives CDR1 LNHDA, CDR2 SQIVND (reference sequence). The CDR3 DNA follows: TGTGCCAGTAAAAGGACACAAACCAATCAGCCCCAGCATTTT. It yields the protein CASKRTQTNQPQHF.

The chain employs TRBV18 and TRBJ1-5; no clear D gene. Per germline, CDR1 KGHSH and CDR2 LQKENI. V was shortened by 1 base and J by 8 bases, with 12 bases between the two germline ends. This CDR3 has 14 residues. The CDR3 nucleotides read TGTGCCAGCTCACCACTCCGGACTGGGGAGCCCCAGCATTTT. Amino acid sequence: CASSPLRTGEPQHF. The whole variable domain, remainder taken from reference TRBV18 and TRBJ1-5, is NAGVMQNPRHLVRRRGQEARLRCSPMKGHSHVYWYRQLPEEGLKFMVYLQKENIIDESGMPKERFSAEFPKEGPSILRIQQVVRGDSAAYFCASSPLRTGEPQHFGDGTRLSIL.

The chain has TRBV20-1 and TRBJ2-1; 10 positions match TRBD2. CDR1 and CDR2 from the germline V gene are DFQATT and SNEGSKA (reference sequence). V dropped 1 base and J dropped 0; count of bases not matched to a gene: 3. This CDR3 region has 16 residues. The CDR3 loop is CSARGLAGGSYNEQFF. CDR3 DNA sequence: TGCAGTGCTAGAGGGTTAGCGGGAGGCTCCTACAATGAGCAGTTCTTC.

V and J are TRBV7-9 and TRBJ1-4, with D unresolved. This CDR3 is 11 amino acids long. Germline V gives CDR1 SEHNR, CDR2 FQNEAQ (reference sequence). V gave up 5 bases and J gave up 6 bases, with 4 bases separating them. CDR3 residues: CASSPYEKLFF. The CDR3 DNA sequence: TGTGCCAGCAGCCCCTATGAAAAACTGTTTTTT.

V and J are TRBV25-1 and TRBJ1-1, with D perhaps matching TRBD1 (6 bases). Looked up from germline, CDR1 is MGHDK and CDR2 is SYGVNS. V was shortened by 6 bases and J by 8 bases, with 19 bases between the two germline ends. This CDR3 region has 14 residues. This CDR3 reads CASSPGGLPPEAFF. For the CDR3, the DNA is TGTGCCAGCAGCCCGGGGGGGCTACCCCCCGAAGCTTTCTTT.

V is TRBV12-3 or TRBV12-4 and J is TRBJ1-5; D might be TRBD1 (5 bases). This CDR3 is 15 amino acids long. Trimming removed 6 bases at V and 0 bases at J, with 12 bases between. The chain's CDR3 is CASSRDLNSNQPQHF. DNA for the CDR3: TGTGCCAGCAGCCGGGACCTTAATAGCAATCAGCCCCAGCATTTT.

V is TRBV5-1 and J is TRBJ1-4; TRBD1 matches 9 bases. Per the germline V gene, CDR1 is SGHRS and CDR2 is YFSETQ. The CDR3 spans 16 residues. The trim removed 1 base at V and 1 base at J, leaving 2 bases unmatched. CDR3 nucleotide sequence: TGCGCCAGCAGCTTGTGGGGACAGGGAACTAATGAAAAACTGTTTTTT. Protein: CASSLWGQGTNEKLFF.

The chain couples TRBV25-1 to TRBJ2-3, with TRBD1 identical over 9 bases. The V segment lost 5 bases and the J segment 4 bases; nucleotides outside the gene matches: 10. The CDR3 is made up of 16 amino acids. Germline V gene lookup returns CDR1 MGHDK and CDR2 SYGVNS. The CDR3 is CASSYTTGGRSDTQYF. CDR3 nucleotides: TGTGCCAGCAGTTACACGACAGGGGGTCGCTCAGATACGCAGTATTTT.

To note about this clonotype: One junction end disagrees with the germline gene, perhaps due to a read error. The CDR3 DNA reads TGTGCCAGCAGTTACTACGATGAGCAGTTCTTC. This encodes CASSYYDEQFF. V gene TRBV12-3 or TRBV12-4 combines with J gene TRBJ2-1, with D hard to call. CDR3 length: 11 amino acids.

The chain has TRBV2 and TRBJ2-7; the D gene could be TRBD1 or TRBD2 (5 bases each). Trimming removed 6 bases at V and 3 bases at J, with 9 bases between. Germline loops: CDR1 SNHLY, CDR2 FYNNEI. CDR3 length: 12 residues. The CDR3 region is CASRGPGYEQYF. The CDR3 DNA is TGTGCCAGCAGGGGACCGGGCTACGAGCAGTACTTC.

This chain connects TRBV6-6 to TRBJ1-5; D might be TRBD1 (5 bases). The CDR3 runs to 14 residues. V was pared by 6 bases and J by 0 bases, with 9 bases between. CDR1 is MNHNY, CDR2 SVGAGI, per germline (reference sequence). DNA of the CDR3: TGTGCCAGCAGAAGACAGTATAGCAATCAGCCCCAGCATTTT. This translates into CASRRQYSNQPQHF.

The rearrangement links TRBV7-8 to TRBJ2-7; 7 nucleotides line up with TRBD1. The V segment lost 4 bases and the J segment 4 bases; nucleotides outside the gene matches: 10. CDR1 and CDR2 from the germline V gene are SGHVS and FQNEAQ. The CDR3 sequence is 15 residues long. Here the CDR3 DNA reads TGTGCCAGCAGCTCAATCCGGAACAGGGGTTACGAGCAGTACTTC. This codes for CASSSIRNRGYEQYF.

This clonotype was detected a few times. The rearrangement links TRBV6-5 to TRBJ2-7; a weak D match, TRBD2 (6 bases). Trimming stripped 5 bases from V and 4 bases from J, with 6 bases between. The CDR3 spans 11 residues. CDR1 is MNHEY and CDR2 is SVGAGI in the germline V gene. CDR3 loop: CASSRGYEQYF. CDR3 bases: TGTGCCAGCAGTCGGGGGTACGAGCAGTACTTC.

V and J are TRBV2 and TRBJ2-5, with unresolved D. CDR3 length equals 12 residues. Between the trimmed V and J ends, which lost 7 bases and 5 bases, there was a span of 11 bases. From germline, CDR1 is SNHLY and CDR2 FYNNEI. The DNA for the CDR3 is TGTGCCAGCATATATAAAGCGGAGACCCAGTACTTC. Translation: CASIYKAETQYF. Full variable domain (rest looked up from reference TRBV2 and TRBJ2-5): EPEVTQTPSHQVTQMGQEVILRCVPISNHLYFYWYRQILGQKVEFLVSFYNNEISEKSEIFDDQFSVERPDGSNFTLKIRSTKLEDSAMYFCASIYKAETQYFGPGTRLLVL.

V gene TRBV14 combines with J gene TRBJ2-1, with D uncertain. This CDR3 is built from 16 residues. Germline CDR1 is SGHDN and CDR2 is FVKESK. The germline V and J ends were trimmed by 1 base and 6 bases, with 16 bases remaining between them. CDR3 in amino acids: CASSQGAMGSVNEQFF. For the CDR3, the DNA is TGTGCCAGCAGCCAAGGGGCCATGGGGTCTGTCAATGAGCAGTTCTTC.

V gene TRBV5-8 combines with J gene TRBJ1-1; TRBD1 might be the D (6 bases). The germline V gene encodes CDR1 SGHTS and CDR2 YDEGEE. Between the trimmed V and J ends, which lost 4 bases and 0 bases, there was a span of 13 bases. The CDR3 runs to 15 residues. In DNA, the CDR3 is TGTGCCAGCAGCGTGGGGGGGCAGGTGAACACTGAAGCTTTCTTT. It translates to CASSVGGQVNTEAFF.

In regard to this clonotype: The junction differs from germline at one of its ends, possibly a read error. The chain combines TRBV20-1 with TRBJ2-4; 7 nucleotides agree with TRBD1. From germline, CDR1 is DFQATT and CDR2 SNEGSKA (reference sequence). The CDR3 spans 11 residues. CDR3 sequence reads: CSASVGQQRSF. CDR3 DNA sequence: TGCAGTGCTAGTGTGGGACAGCAGAGGAGTTTC.

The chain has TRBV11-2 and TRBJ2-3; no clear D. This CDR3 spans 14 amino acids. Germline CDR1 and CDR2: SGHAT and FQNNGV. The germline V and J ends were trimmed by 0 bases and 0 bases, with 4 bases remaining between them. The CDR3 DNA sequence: TGTGCCAGCAGCTTAGACCGGAGCACAGATACGCAGTATTTT. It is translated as CASSLDRSTDTQYF.

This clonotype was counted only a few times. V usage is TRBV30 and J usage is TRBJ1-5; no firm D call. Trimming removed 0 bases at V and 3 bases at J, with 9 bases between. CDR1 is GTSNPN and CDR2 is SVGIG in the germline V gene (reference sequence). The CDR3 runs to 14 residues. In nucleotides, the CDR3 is TGTGCCTGGAGTGTTGGGCAGGACAATCAGCCCCAGCATTTT. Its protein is CAWSVGQDNQPQHF.

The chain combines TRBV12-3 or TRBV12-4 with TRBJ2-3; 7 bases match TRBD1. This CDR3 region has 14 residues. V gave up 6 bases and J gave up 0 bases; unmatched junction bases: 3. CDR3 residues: CASSLGQSTDTQYF. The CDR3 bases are TGTGCCAGCAGCCTGGGACAGAGCACAGATACGCAGTATTTT.

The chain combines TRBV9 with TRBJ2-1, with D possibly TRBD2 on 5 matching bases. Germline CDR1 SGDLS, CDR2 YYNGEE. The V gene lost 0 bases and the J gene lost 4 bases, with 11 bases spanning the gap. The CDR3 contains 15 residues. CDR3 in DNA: TGTGCCAGCAGCGTAGAACCCGGGAATTACAATGAGCAGTTCTTC. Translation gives CASSVEPGNYNEQFF.

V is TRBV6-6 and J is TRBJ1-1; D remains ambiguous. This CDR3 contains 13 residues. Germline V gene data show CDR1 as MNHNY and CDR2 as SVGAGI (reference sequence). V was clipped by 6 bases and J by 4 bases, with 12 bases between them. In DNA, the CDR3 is TGTGCCAGCAGGATGGAGCAAGGCACTGAAGCTTTCTTT. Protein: CASRMEQGTEAFF.

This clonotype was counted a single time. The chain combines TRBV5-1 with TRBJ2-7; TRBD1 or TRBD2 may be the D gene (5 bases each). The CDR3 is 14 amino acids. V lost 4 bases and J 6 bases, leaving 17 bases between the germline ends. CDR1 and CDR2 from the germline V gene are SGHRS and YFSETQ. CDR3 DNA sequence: TGCGCCAGCAGCCGGAGGATGCAGGGTGGCGAGCAGTACTTC. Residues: CASSRRMQGGEQYF.

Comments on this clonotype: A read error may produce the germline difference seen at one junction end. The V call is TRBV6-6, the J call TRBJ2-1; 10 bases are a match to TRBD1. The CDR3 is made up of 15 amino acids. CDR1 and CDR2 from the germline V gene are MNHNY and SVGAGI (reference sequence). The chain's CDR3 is CASTYAGTGVNEQFF. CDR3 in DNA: TGTGCCAGCACTTACGCCGGGACAGGGGTAAATGAGCAGTTCTTC.

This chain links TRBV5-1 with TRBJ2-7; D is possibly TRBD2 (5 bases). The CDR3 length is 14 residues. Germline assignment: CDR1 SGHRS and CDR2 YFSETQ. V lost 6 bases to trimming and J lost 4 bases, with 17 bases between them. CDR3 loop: CASNSPDSSYEQYF. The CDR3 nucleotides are TGCGCCAGCAACTCCCCGGACTCAAGTTACGAGCAGTACTTC. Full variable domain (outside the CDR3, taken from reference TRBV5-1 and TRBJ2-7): KAGVTQTPRYLIKTRGQQVTLSCSPISGHRSVSWYQQTPGQGLQFLFEYFSETQRNKGNFPGRFSGRQFSNSRSEMNVSTLELGDSALYLCASNSPDSSYEQYFGPGTRLTVT.

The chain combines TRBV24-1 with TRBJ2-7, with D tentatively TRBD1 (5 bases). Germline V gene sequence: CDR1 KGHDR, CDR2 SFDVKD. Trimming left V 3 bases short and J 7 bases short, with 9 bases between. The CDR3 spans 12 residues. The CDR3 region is CATSDPGLEQYF. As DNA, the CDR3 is TGTGCCACCAGTGATCCAGGGCTTGAGCAGTACTTC.